This T cell receptor beta chain stems from a study of shared clonotypes between healthy human individuals. Study context: Per donor, three plates held CD4 naive cells, three held CD4 memory, two held CD8 naive and one held CD8 memory.

Germline CDR1 and CDR2: SEHNR and FQNEAQ (reference sequence). The CDR3 is 16 amino acids. V lost 4 bases and J lost 1; bases outside the gene matches: 7. The method was immunoSEQ multiplex PCR; TCRdb's version includes in-frame clones alone and lacks a portion of them. The sample consists of roughly 2 million clones, 95% of them appearing once. J is TRBJ2-3 and V is TRBV7-9, with 8 bases aligning to TRBD2. Sequencing was carried out using naive CD4+ T cells sorted from blood. Subset of the sample: CD45RA+ positively selected. This clonotype was sampled from a man aged 18 to 29 in good health. CDR3 in amino acids: CASSSGSSGRTDTQYF. The CDR3 region has the DNA TGTGCCAGCAGCTCAGGGTCTAGCGGGCGCACAGATACGCAGTATTTT.